Sequencing of this TCR beta chain was carried out in a study of blood T cell repertoires in COVID-19. Overall study: T cells, B-cell-depleted T cells, or PBMCs provided the cDNA or gDNA that served as material.

In the original workflow: For nucleated cells, counts were estimated from reference gene primer amplification. Generated by immunoSEQ multiplex PCR, the TCRdb table keeps only in-frame clones and is missing some. From that table come the V and J calls and clone size; the DNA was used to work out D and trimming. The data show some 68,000 clones, with about 90% seen just once and 2% to 2.5% held by the top ten. Unmatched junction bases numbered 7, after V lost 5 bases and J lost 4 bases. CDR1 and CDR2 (germline): GTSNPN, SVGIG (reference sequence). There are 14 residues in the CDR3. The sequence derives from a human donor in a cohort sampled during active COVID-19. This rearrangement joins TRBV30 to TRBJ2-2; 7 bases are a match to TRBD1. Sequenced material: peripheral blood. This CDR3 is CAWGTGAPTGELFF. The DNA for the CDR3 is TGTGCCTGGGGAACAGGGGCCCCCACCGGGGAGCTGTTTTTT.